This TCR beta chain comes out of a study of T cells expressing NK-cell markers (dated by TCRdb to the early 2020s). Notes on the research overall: In sorted CD3+CD56+NKG2C+, CD3+CD56+NKG2C- and CD3+CD56-NKG2C+ T-cell subsets from several donors, TCR beta-chain repertoires were profiled. Among the eight sequenced donors, seven were HCMV-seropositive and one was HCMV-seronegative. The study sequenced eight donors, all healthy volunteers chosen at random: three men and five women. Illumina HiSeq 2000/2500, MiSeq or NextSeq was used to sequence libraries as 2 x 150 bp reads. Overall study results and their limits: Whether the expanded NKG2C-expressing T cell clones were specific for HCMV antigens was left unclear. In six or seven donors, the dominant CD3+CD56+NKG2C+ clonotypes ranked among the top 10 CD8+ clonotypes, making up roughly 1.0-8% of CD8+ T cells. Those dominant clonotypes were again the most abundant among CD3+CD56-NKG2C+ cells in a handful of donors, at roughly 25-65%.

HCMV-specific IgG was detected in serum with a commercial ELISA kit to determine HCMV serostatus. Peripheral blood mononuclear cells were isolated from blood by Ficoll density gradient centrifugation. The germline V gene (reference sequence) yields SGHKS for CDR1 and YYEKEE for CDR2. The CDR3 starts with the cysteine, ends with the phenylalanine, and has 16 residues. Nucleotide data are not available. For this clonotype: Its antigen target is currently unknown.

Sequencing was performed on an Illumina HiSeq 2000. TCR beta cDNA libraries were made by 5'RACE template switching that added a universal primer site and unique molecular identifiers. Priming for cDNA synthesis came from the TCR beta constant segment, and two successive PCR amplification steps followed. As for how the authors treated the data: MIGEC handled demultiplexing of the reads and grouping by UMI, while MiTCR was used to assemble and quantify clonotypes. Only TCR cDNA sequences supported by at least two reads were kept to exclude erroneous sequences. The tcR package was used for downstream repertoire analysis, and clonotypes were matched between fractions using CDR3 nucleotide sequence together with V segment. VDJmatch was used to annotate antigen specificity against VDJdb, with one amino acid substitution in CDR3 permitted. TCRdb reprocessed the reads, and each CDR3 protein sequence is entered once, without DNA. These V and J calls are TCRdb output, not the study's own analysis. In this sample's table one finds 550,000 to 600,000 distinct CDR3 sequences. Together, the top ten hold approximately 3.6% of the sample.

Sequencing used blood T cells: a sorted CD56 or NKG2C T cell subset, CD4+ or CD8+ T cells, or bulk PBMC T cells (not recorded which). The source of this sequence is a man between 18 and 29 years old in good health. Donor details come from another sample of the same person, matched by shared clones. The chain uses TRBV5-5 and TRBJ2-6. The CDR3 has the sequence CASSLRLASGANVLTF. With all but the CDR3 taken from the reference TRBV5-5 and TRBJ2-6 genes, the full variable domain is: DAGVTQSPTHLIKTRGQQVTLRCSPISGHKSVSWYQQVLGQGPQFIFQYYEKEERGRGNFPDRFSARQFPNYSSELNVNALLLGDSALYLCASSLRLASGANVLTFGAGSRLTVL.